Listed here are 2 T cell receptor beta chains from one sample, sequenced in a study of technical replicates of blood from a handful of donors. The protocol was immunoSEQ multiplex PCR, while the TCRdb copy is restricted to in-frame clones and leaves out a portion. The table has more than 75,000 clones, over 90% seen once. The sample consisted of T cells isolated from PBMCs. These receptors were taken from a human donor in good health.

V gene TRBV5-1 combines with J gene TRBJ1-1; 8 positions match TRBD1. The germline V gene encodes CDR1 SGHRS and CDR2 YFSETQ. This CDR3 has 15 residues. The trim removed 2 bases at V and 4 bases at J, leaving 7 bases unmatched. CDR3 amino acids: CASSFGRGQGTEAFF. In nucleotides, the CDR3 is TGCGCCAGCAGCTTTGGCAGGGGGCAGGGCACTGAAGCTTTCTTT.

The V gene is TRBV4-2, the J gene TRBJ2-7; the match to TRBD2 covers 10 bases. The V gene end was trimmed by 3 bases and the J gene end by 4 bases; junction bases not matched to a gene: 9. This CDR3 has 16 residues. CDR1 and CDR2 (germline): LGHNA, YNFKEQ. The DNA of the CDR3 is TGTGCCAGCAGCCAGGGAGGATGGACTAGCGGTTACGAGCAGTACTTC. Protein sequence: CASSQGGWTSGYEQYF.